This T cell receptor (beta chain) was identified in a study of TIL therapy for anti-PD-1-resistant metastatic lung cancer. By share, this clone ranks as medium-sized (0.01 to 0.1%). The libraries were made with immunoSEQ v3. Clones were read by immunoSEQ multiplex PCR, and TCRdb kept only the in-frame ones, dropping some. The repertoire holds 45,000 to 50,000 clones, with about three quarters as singletons. Time point in this sample: pre-treatment sample, taken before nivolumab and TIL therapy. Pleural nodules or supraclavicular lymph nodes made up most of the excised metastases sampled. Progressing patients received lymphodepletion, expanded TIL infusion and IL-2. The CDR3 consists of 15 residues. Germline loops: CDR1 SGHRS, CDR2 YFSETQ. Trimming stripped 0 bases from V and 3 bases from J, with 10 bases between.

This chain links TRBV5-1 with TRBJ1-5, with D possibly matching TRBD1 (5 bases). The starting material was tumor tissue, obtained at baseline. This sequence originates from a person between 25 and 80 years old with non-small cell lung cancer. CDR3 loop: CASSLGGGNNQPQHF. The CDR3 bases are TGCGCCAGCAGCTTGGGCGGGGGAAACAATCAGCCCCAGCATTTT.